This passage covers 20 T cell receptor beta chains from one sample sequenced in a study of PD-L1 blockade in urothelial cancer. Regarding time point: peripheral blood 6 weeks after treatment start. Using immunoSEQ multiplex PCR, the repertoire was profiled, and TCRdb retains in-frame clones only, with some absent. The table records under 85,000 clones, approximately 90% of them present only once. Sequenced material: PBMCs, taken around atezolizumab (anti-PD-L1) treatment. The receptors were sampled from a woman of 80 years or more with urothelial cancer.

The V gene is TRBV14, the J gene TRBJ1-1; D uncertain. V was pared by 1 base and J by 10 bases, with 13 bases between. This CDR3 has 13 amino acids. Germline V gene sequence: CDR1 SGHDN, CDR2 FVKESK. The DNA of the CDR3 is TGTGCCAGCAGCCAAGGACACCCTCCGAGAGCTTTCTTT. It translates to CASSQGHPPRAFF.

This clone was picked up a small number of times. This chain connects TRBV23-1 to TRBJ1-3; D perhaps matches TRBD1 (6 bases). TRBV23-1 is an open reading frame, and its role is uncertain. The germline V and J ends were trimmed by 1 base and 0 bases, with 13 bases remaining between them. This CDR3 comprises 17 residues. The CDR3 loop is CASSQWDTIYSGNTIYF. Here the CDR3 DNA reads TGCGCCAGCAGTCAATGGGACACTATTTACTCTGGAAACACCATATATTTT.

This chain connects TRBV6-5 to TRBJ2-2; 9 bases are shared with TRBD2. The CDR3 length is 15 residues. Per the germline V gene, CDR1 is MNHEY and CDR2 is SVGAGI. J lost 6 bases, V lost 7 bases, and 9 bases had no gene match. CDR3 coding DNA: TGTGCCAGCAACCCAGCGGGAGGAGGGGCCGGGGAGCTGTTTTTT. Protein: CASNPAGGGAGELFF.

V is TRBV21-1 and J is TRBJ2-4; the D call of TRBD1 is as the table states it, not checked on the DNA. TRBV21-1 has pseudogene status. CDR3 length: 16 amino acids. CDR3 sequence: CASSKAGTGSKNIQYF. CDR3 nucleotides: TGTGCCAGCAGCAAAGCAGGAACAGGGTCAAAAAACATTCAGTACTTC.

The chain employs TRBV18 and TRBJ2-1; 9 bases are shared with TRBD2. The V segment lost 4 bases and the J segment 5 bases; nucleotides outside the gene matches: 9. CDR3 length: 16 residues. Germline CDR1 KGHSH, CDR2 LQKENI. CDR3 nucleotide sequence: TGTGCCAGCTCACGGAGTAGCGGGAGTGGCGACAATGAGCAGTTCTTC. Its translation: CASSRSSGSGDNEQFF. Full variable domain (rest looked up from reference TRBV18 and TRBJ2-1): NAGVMQNPRHLVRRRGQEARLRCSPMKGHSHVYWYRQLPEEGLKFMVYLQKENIIDESGMPKERFSAEFPKEGPSILRIQQVVRGDSAAYFCASSRSSGSGDNEQFFGPGTRLTVL.

This chain joins TRBV19 and TRBJ2-2, with 11 positions matching TRBD2. Trimming removed 6 bases from V and 4 bases from J; junction bases left unmatched: 10. This CDR3 is built from 17 residues. The germline V gene has CDR1 LNHDA and CDR2 SQIVND (reference sequence). CDR3 nucleotides: TGTGCCAGTAGGTTAACTAGCGGGAGCGTGGGCACCGGGGAGCTGTTTTTT. Its protein is CASRLTSGSVGTGELFF.

This chain links TRBV2 with TRBJ1-2; weak D call: TRBD1 (6 bases). The germline CDR1 and CDR2 sequences are SNHLY and FYNNEI. The ends were cut back, 3 bases at V and 7 bases at J, with 9 bases in the middle. The CDR3 consists of 12 residues. CDR3 amino acids: CASSENRVGYTF. Written as DNA, the CDR3 is TGTGCCAGCAGTGAGAACAGGGTTGGCTACACCTTC.

This chain links TRBV7-3 with TRBJ2-2; 10 bases align to TRBD2. The CDR3 covers 16 residues. Germline values: CDR1 SGHTA, CDR2 FQGTGA. V shed 0 bases and J 7 bases; nucleotides not matched to a gene: 5. CDR3 loop: CASSLTTSGVDGELFF. The CDR3 region has the DNA TGTGCCAGCAGCTTAACCACTAGCGGGGTTGACGGGGAGCTGTTTTTT.

The J gene is TRBJ1-2, the V gene TRBV9; D is unclear. Germline assignment: CDR1 SGDLS and CDR2 YYNGEE. This CDR3 is 15 amino acids long. V was shortened by 4 bases and J by 2 bases, with 15 bases between the two germline ends. This CDR3 reads CASSTPGGGNYGYTF. Here the CDR3 DNA reads TGTGCCAGCAGCACCCCCGGCGGAGGGAACTATGGCTACACCTTC.

The chain combines TRBV5-1 with TRBJ1-5, with no clear D. Trimming stripped 0 bases from V and 2 bases from J, with 9 bases between. This CDR3 comprises 15 residues. In germline, CDR1 is SGHRS, CDR2 YFSETQ. For the CDR3, the DNA is TGCGCCAGCAGCTTGGGAGGGATAGGCAATCAGCCCCAGCATTTT. Its translation: CASSLGGIGNQPQHF.

The chain links TRBV13 to TRBJ1-1; D is perhaps TRBD1 (5 bases). The V end was cut by 3 bases, the J end by 4 bases, with 12 bases between. The CDR3 contains 14 residues. The germline V gene has CDR1 PRHDT and CDR2 FYEKMQ (reference sequence). CDR3 in amino acids: CASSFGRVGTEAFF. Here the CDR3 DNA reads TGTGCCAGCAGCTTTGGCAGGGTTGGCACTGAAGCTTTCTTT.

The rearrangement links TRBV4-2 to TRBJ2-2; 9 bases map to TRBD2. V was clipped by 4 bases and J by 2 bases; unmatched bases: 8. There are 17 residues in the CDR3. The germline V gene encodes CDR1 LGHNA and CDR2 YNFKEQ. The CDR3 coding sequence is TGTGCCAGCAGCCTCGGGGGTAGCGGGGGTAACACCGGGGAGCTGTTTTTT. It is translated as CASSLGGSGGNTGELFF.

This clone was recorded a few times. V gene TRBV7-3 combines with J gene TRBJ2-7, with D unresolved. The V gene lost 1 base and the J gene lost 1 base, with 8 bases spanning the gap. The germline CDR1 and CDR2 sequences are SGHTA and FQGTGA. This CDR3 is 14 amino acids long. In nucleotides, the CDR3 is TGTGCCAGCAGCTTAAGTACAGTTTCCTACGAGCAGTACTTC. This sequence encodes CASSLSTVSYEQYF. Complete variable domain (other parts from reference TRBV7-3 and TRBJ2-7): GAGVSQTPSNKVTEKGKYVELRCDPISGHTALYWYRQSLGQGPEFLIYFQGTGAADDSGLPNDRFFAVRPEGSVSTLKIQRTERGDSAVYLCASSLSTVSYEQYFGPGTRLTVT.

The J gene is TRBJ1-1, the V gene TRBV5-4; tentatively, D is TRBD1 (6 bases). CDR1 is SGHNT, CDR2 YYREEE, per germline (reference sequence). CDR3 length equals 15 residues. Trimming took 0 bases from V and 0 from J, leaving 9 bases between them. The CDR3 protein is CASSLAGGMNTEAFF. DNA of the CDR3: TGTGCCAGCAGCTTGGCTGGGGGCATGAACACTGAAGCTTTCTTT.

This clone was seen once. The J gene is TRBJ2-7, the V gene TRBV5-1; TRBD2 agrees at 7 bases. There are 15 residues in the CDR3. Germline lookup yields CDR1 SGHRS and CDR2 YFSETQ. J was trimmed by 6 bases and V by 0 bases; bases with no gene match: 9. CDR3 sequence reads: CASSLGGGRVSEQYF. DNA of the CDR3: TGCGCCAGCAGCTTGGGGGGCGGGAGAGTATCCGAGCAGTACTTC.

The CDR3 sequence is CASSSLGGGPTDTQYF. In nucleotides, the CDR3 is TGTGCCAGCAGCTCCCTAGGGGGGGGGCCCACAGATACGCAGTATTTT. The chain has TRBV5-4 and TRBJ2-3, with a possible D match to TRBD2 (7 bases). Looked up from germline, CDR1 is SGHNT and CDR2 is YYREEE (reference sequence). Trimming took off 3 bases at V and 2 bases at J, with 16 bases between the two ends. This CDR3 region has 16 residues.

The chain combines TRBV5-1 with TRBJ2-2; TRBD2 is a possible D gene (6 bases). V was shortened by 3 bases and J by 3 bases, with 18 bases between the two germline ends. Germline CDR1 is SGHRS and CDR2 is YFSETQ. The CDR3 covers 17 residues. The CDR3 bases are TGCGCCAGCAGCTCCCCGACCTGGACGGGGGACACCGGGGAGCTGTTTTTT. This encodes CASSSPTWTGDTGELFF.

The genes are TRBV7-7 and TRBJ2-3; TRBD2 agrees at 9 bases. Unmatched junction bases numbered 4, after V lost 4 bases and J lost 2 bases. The CDR3 covers 15 residues. Germline CDR1 reads SSHAT; CDR2 reads FNYEAQ (reference sequence). CDR3 protein: CASSSGLAHTDTQYF. In DNA form, the CDR3 reads TGTGCCAGCAGCTCCGGACTAGCGCACACAGATACGCAGTATTTT.

The V call is TRBV19, the J call TRBJ2-1; 9 bases match TRBD1. The CDR3 consists of 16 residues. Germline V gene sequence: CDR1 LNHDA, CDR2 SQIVND (reference sequence). V shed 6 bases, J shed 0 bases, and the junction held 6 bases outside the gene matches. The CDR3 loop is CASRGGQGISYNEQFF. CDR3 DNA: TGTGCCAGTAGGGGGGGACAGGGTATCTCCTACAATGAGCAGTTCTTC.

This chain links TRBV28 with TRBJ1-1; 12 nucleotides align to TRBD1. CDR1 is MDHEN and CDR2 is SYDVKM in the germline V gene. J lost 3 bases, V lost 5 bases, and 16 bases had no gene match. The CDR3 extends over 19 amino acids. For the CDR3, the DNA is TGTGCCAGCAGTCCACCCGGAGGGGGACAGGGGGCGCCACACACTGAAGCTTTCTTT. It encodes CASSPPGGGQGAPHTEAFF.